This TCR beta chain originates from a study of blood T cells in healthy people across ages. Overall study findings and caveats: Long-lived donors carried more naive CD4+ cells and greater diversity than aged donors. Roughly linear age-related decline in beta diversity appeared, significant by age approximately 41.

Primers used in a second PCR of roughly 6 to 11 cycles were a sample-barcoded 5' primer and a J-beta primer mix. MiXCR, run by TCRdb on the 5' RACE reads, gives a single entry per CDR3 protein. The sample yields hundreds of thousands of distinct CDR3 sequences, 22% seen once. The CDR3 totals 14 residues. CDR1 and CDR2 (germline): KGHSH, LQKENI. V lost 0 bases to trimming and J lost 2 bases, with 7 bases between them. This clonotype was observed a few times. As yet, its antigen is unknown. Donation came from healthy Caucasian individuals in Russia who were aged 6 to 90. Approximately 10 milliliters was the volume of peripheral blood drawn from each donor.

The sample was blood. V usage is TRBV18 and J usage is TRBJ1-1, with TRBD1 as a possible D gene (6 bases). The source is a man between 65 and 85 years old in good health. As DNA, the CDR3 is TGTGCCAGCTCACCACCGGGACAAAACACTGAAGCTTTCTTT. Translated, it gives CASSPPGQNTEAFF.